This T cell receptor beta chain was recorded in a study of blood T cell repertoires in COVID-19. Looking at the study overall: Acute and convalescent COVID-19 samples came from the United States, Italy and Spain. PBMCs, B-cell-depleted T cells, or T cells were the source of the cDNA or gDNA that made up the material.

The V gene lost 3 bases and the J gene lost 4 bases, with 7 bases spanning the gap. There are 13 residues in the CDR3. In the source study's methods: Reference gene primer amplification yielded estimated nucleated cell counts. This table comes from immunoSEQ multiplex PCR, and its TCRdb copy is limited to in-frame clones, with some not included. V and J calls and clone size come straight from that table; D and trimming were deduced from the DNA. The sample holds approximately 100,000 clones, about 89% seen once. Sequencing was performed on peripheral blood. The source is a human donor with acute or convalescent COVID-19. The donor label of this sample is uncertain. The chain uses TRBV12-3 or TRBV12-4 and TRBJ1-5, with a possible D match to TRBD1 (5 bases). As DNA, the CDR3 is TGTGCCAGCAGTTTTGGGGGGAATCAGCCCCAGCATTTT. It encodes CASSFGGNQPQHF.